This T cell receptor beta chain stems from a study of CD8 T cells in ankylosing spondylitis. The V and J ends lost 0 bases and 5 bases respectively, with 13 bases between them. Germline V gene lookup returns CDR1 MGHRA and CDR2 YSYEKL. The CDR3 totals 15 residues. A remark on this clonotype: Its target is unknown.

General study results and limits: There was reportedly significant enrichment of clones that were disease-linked in matched ankylosing spondylitis synovial fluid.

It was by quantitative 5'-RACE with molecular barcodes that TCR beta libraries were made. TCRdb passed the 5' RACE reads through MiXCR, listing each CDR3 protein once. The table records roughly 230,000 distinct CDR3 sequences, 15% to 20% of them present only once. The chain carries TRBV4-1 and TRBJ1-1, with no clear D. Material: blood, either unsorted or a sorted T cell fraction (not recorded which). The TCR was taken from a male donor with ankylosing spondylitis or in good health (not recorded which). The CDR3 reads CASSQDRRAKTEAFF. CDR3 DNA sequence: TGCGCCAGCAGCCAAGATAGGAGGGCAAAGACTGAAGCTTTCTTT.